The T cell receptor (beta chain) under discussion was sequenced for a study of CXCR3-negative and CXCR3-positive naive CD8 T cells. Study-level points and caveats: Higher TRB CDR3 hydrophobicity marked CXCR3-positive naive cells relative to CXCR3-negative naive cells. Partial loss of CXCR3 expression followed cryopreservation; most assays used fresh PBMCs. Comparably high diversity was seen in both naive subsets, and much lower diversity in memory CD8+ cells. Between one naive subset and the other, surface CD5 was comparable, and TCR strength was inferred from TRB CDR3 properties.

At 300,000 to 350,000 cells each, triplicate sorts were carried out for each CD8+ T cell subset. UMI-tagged TRB cDNA libraries were built via 5' RACE. TCRdb derives one entry per CDR3 protein from the 5' RACE reads, leaving out DNA. This sample's table has about 120,000 distinct CDR3 sequences. On this clonotype itself: Its matching antigen is unknown.

The CDR3 is made up of 14 amino acids. The germline V gene has CDR1 SGHAT and CDR2 FQDESV (reference sequence). This TCR was recovered from a human donor in good health. Some clones in this sample may be carry-over from other donors' samples. The rearrangement links TRBV11-1 to TRBJ2-7. The sequencing input was naive CXCR3+ CD8+ T cells from blood. As to subset: CD45RO-CCR7+CD27+CD95- naive CD8+ T cells expressing CXCR3 (TNR3+). The CDR3 protein is CASSLALVSYEQYF.